This TCR beta chain was found in a study of shared clonotypes between healthy human individuals. General study findings and limits: When compared with the clonotypes that were shared by all four sorted-subset donors, the non-shared clonotypes turned out to have lower generation probabilities. It was only blood that was sampled, and tissue repertoires likely differ.

This clone is a singleton in its sample. What it binds is not known. Different DNA sequences within this sample yield the same CDR3. Trimming cost V 6 bases and J 2 bases, with 14 bases left between them. This CDR3 comprises 14 residues. The germline V gene encodes CDR1 MDHEN and CDR2 SYDVKM. It was at deep level that the assay was run. Sequencing was performed with immunoSEQ multiplex PCR; in TCRdb, only in-frame clones are kept and a portion is missing. The table has about 2.4 million clones, roughly 93% seen once. The sample was naive CD4+ T cells from PBMCs. Noted subset: CD45RA+ positively selected. J is TRBJ2-7 and V is TRBV28, with D possibly being TRBD2 (6 bases). The receptor was isolated from a man aged 18 to 30 in good health. Some clones in this sample may be carry-over from other donors' samples. The CDR3 here is CASSPGGRTYEQYF. CDR3 coding DNA: TGTGCCAGCAGCCCCGGGGGTCGGACCTACGAGCAGTACTTC.